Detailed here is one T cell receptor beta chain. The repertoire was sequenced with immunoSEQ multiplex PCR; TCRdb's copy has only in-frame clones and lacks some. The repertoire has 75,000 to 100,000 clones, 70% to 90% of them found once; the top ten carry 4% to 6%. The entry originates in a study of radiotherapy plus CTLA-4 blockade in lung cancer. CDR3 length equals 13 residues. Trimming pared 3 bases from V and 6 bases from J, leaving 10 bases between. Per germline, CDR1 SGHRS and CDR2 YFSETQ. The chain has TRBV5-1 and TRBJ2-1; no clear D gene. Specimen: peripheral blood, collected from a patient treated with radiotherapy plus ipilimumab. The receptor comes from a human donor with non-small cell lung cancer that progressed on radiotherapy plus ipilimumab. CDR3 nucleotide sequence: TGCGCCAGCAGCTCCCAGCCCGGCAATGAGCAGTTCTTC. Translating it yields CASSSQPGNEQFF. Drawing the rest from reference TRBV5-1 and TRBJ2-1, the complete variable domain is KAGVTQTPRYLIKTRGQQVTLSCSPISGHRSVSWYQQTPGQGLQFLFEYFSETQRNKGNFPGRFSGRQFSNSRSEMNVSTLELGDSALYLCASSSQPGNEQFFGPGTRLTVL.